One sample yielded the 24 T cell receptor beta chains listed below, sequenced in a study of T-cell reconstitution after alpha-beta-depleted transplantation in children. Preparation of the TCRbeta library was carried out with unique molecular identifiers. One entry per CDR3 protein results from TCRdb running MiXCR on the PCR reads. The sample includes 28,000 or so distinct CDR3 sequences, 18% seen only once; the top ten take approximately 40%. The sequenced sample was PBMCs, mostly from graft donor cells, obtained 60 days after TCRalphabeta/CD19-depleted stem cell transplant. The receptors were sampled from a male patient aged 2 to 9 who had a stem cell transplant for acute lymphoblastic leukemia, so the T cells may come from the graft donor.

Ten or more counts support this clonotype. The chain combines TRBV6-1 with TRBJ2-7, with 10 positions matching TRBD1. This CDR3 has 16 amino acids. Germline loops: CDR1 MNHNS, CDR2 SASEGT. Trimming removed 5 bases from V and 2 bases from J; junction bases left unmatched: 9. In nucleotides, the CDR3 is TGTGCCAGCAGTAAGACAGGGGGCTTAACACCCTACGAGCAGTACTTC. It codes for CASSKTGGLTPYEQYF.

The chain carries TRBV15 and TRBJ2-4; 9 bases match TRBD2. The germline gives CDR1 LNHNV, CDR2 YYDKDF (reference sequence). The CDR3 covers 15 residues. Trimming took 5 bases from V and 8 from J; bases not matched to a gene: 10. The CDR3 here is CATSAGGGARDIQYF. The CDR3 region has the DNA TGTGCCACCAGCGCGGGAGGGGGCGCGAGGGACATTCAGTACTTC.

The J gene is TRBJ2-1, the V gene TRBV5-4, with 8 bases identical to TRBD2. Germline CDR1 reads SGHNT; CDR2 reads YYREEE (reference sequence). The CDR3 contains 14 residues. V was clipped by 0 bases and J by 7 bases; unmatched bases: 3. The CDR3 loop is CASSLVRGGNEQFF. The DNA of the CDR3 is TGTGCCAGCAGCTTGGTTCGCGGGGGGAATGAGCAGTTCTTC. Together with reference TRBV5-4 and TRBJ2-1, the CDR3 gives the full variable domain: ETGVTQSPTHLIKTRGQQVTLRCSSQSGHNTVSWYQQALGQGPQFIFQYYREEENGRGNFPPRFSGLQFPNYSSELNVNALELDDSALYLCASSLVRGGNEQFFGPGTRLTVL.

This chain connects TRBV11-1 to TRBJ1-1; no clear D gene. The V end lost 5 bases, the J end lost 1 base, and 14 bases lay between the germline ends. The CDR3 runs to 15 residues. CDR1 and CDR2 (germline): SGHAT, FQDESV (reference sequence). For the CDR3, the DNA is TGTGCCAGCAGCCTGAACAGCGACCCGAACACTGAAGCTTTCTTT. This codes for CASSLNSDPNTEAFF.

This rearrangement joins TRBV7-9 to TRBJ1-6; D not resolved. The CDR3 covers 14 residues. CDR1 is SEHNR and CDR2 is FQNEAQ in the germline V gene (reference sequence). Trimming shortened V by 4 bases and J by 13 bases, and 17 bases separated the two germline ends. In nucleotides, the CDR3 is TGTGCCAGCAGCTCGAAACAACCGAATCCGCCCCTCCACTTT. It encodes CASSSKQPNPPLHF.

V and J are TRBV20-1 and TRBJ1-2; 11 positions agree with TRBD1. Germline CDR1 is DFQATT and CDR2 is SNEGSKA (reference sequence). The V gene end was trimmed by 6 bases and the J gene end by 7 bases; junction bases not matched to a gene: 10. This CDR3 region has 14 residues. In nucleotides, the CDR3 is TGCAGTGCGGATGGACAGGGGGCGTGGGGTGGCTACACCTTC. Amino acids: CSADGQGAWGGYTF.

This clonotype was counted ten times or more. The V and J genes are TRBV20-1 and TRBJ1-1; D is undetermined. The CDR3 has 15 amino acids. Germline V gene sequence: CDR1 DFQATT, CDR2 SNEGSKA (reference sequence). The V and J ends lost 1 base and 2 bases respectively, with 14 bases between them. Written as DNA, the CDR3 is TGCAGTGCTAGAGGTTTTGGCAGACCTAACACTGAAGCTTTCTTT. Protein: CSARGFGRPNTEAFF.

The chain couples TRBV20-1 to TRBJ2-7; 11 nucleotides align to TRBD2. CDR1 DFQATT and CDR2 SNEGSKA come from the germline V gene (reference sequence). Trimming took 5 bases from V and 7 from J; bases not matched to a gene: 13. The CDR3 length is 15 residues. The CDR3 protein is CSAQKAASGRWEQYF. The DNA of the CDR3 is TGCAGTGCTCAGAAGGCCGCTAGCGGGAGGTGGGAGCAGTACTTC.

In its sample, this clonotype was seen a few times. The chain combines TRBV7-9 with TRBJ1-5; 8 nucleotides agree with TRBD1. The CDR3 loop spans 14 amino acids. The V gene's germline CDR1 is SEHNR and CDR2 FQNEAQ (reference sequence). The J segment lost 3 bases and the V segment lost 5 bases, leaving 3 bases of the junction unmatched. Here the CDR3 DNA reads TGTGCCAGCAGCCTGACAGGGGACAATCAGCCCCAGCATTTT. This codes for CASSLTGDNQPQHF.

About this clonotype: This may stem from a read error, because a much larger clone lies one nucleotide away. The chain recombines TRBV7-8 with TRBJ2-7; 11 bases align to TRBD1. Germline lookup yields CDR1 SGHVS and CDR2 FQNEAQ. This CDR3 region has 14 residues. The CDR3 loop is CASGRTGGSHEQYF. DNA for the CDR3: TGTGCCTCGGGTCGGACAGGGGGCTCCCACGAGCAGTACTTC.

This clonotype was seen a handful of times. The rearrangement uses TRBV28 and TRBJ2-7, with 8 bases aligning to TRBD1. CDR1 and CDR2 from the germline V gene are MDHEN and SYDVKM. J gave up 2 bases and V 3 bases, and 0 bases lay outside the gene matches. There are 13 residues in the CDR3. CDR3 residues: CASSLTGAYEQYF. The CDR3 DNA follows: TGTGCCAGCAGTTTGACAGGGGCCTACGAGCAGTACTTC.

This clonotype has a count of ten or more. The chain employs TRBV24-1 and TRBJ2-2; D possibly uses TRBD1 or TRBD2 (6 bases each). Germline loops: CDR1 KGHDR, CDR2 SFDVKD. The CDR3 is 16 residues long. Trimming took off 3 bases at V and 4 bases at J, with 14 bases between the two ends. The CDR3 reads CATSDPQGRGTGELFF. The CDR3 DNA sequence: TGTGCCACCAGTGATCCCCAGGGGCGGGGCACCGGGGAGCTGTTTTTT.

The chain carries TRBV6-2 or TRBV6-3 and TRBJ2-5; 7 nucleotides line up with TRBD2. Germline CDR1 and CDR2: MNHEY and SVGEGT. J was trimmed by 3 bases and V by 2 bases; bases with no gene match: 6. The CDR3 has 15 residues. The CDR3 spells CASSYVWGGEETQYF. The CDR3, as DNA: TGTGCCAGCAGTTACGTGTGGGGGGGTGAAGAGACCCAGTACTTC.

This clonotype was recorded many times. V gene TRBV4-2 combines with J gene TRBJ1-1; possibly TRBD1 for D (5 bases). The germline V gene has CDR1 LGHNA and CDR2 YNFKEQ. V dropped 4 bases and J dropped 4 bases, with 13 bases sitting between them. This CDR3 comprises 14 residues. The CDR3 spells CASSPRAEPTEAFF. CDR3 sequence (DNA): TGTGCCAGCAGCCCCAGGGCCGAGCCCACTGAAGCTTTCTTT.

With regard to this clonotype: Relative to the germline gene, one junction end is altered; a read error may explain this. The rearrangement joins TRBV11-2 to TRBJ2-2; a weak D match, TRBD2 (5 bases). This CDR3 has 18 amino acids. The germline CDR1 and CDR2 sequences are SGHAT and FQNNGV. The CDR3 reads CASSLEEVRNPNTGELLF. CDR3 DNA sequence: TGTGCCAGCAGCTTAGAGGAGGTCAGAAATCCGAACACCGGGGAGCTGCTTTTT.

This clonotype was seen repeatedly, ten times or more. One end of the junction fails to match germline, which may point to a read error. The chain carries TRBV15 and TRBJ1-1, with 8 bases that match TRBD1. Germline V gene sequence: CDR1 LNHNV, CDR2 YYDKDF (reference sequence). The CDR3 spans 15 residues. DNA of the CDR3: TGTGCCACCACCACAAACAGGGGGAGGAACGCTGAAGCTTTCTTT. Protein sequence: CATTTNRGRNAEAFF.

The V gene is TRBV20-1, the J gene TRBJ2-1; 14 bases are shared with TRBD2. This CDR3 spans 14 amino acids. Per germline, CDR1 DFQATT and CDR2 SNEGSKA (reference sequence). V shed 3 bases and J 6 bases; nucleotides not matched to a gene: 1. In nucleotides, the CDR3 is TGCAGTGCTAGGACTAGCGGGGGGGCCAATGAGCAGTTCTTC. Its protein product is CSARTSGGANEQFF.

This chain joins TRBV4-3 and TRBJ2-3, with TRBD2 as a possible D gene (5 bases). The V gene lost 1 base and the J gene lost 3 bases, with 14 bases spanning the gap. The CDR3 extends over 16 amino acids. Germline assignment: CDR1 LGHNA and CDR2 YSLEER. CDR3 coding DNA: TGCGCCAGCAGCCAAGGTCGAGAGGGTGGGACAGATACGCAGTATTTT. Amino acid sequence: CASSQGREGGTDTQYF.

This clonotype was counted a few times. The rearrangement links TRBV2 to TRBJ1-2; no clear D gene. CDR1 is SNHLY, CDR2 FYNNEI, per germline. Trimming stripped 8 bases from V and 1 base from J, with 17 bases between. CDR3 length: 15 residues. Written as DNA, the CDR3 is TGTGCCAGCGGAGGGCCGACTGTTCTTAACTATGGCTACACCTTC. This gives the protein CASGGPTVLNYGYTF.

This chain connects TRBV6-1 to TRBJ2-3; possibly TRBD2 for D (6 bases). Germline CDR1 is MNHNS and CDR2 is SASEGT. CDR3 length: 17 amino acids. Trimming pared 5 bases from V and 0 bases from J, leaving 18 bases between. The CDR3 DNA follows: TGTGCCAGCAGTCCCCGTTTCGGGGGATCTAGCACAGATACGCAGTATTTT. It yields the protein CASSPRFGGSSTDTQYF.

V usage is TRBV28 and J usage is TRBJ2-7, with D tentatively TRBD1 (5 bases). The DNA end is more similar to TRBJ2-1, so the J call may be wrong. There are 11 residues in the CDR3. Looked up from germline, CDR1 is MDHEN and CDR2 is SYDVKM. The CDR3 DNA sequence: TGTGCCAGCACTGGGGCGAGTGAGCAGTTCTTC. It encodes CASTGASEQFF.

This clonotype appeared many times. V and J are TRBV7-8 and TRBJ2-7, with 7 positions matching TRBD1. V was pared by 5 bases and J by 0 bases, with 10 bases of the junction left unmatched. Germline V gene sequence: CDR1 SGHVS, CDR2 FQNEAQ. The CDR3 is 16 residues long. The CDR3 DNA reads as TGTGCCAGCAGCGATATACCGGGACAGAGCTCCTACGAGCAGTACTTC. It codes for CASSDIPGQSSYEQYF.

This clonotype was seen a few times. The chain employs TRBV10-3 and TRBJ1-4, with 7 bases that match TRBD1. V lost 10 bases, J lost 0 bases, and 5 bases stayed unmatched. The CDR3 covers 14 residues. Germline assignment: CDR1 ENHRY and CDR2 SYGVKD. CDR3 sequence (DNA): TGTGCCACCAGGGGGGTGTCAACTAATGAAAAACTGTTTTTT. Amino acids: CATRGVSTNEKLFF.

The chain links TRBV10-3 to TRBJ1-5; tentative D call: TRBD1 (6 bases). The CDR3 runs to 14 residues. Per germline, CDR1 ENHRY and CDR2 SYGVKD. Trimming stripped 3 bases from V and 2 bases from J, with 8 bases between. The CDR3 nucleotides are TGTGCCATCAGTGACCCAGGGGGCAATCAGCCCCAGCATTTT. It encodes CAISDPGGNQPQHF.